The 14 T cell receptor beta chains below come from one sample, sequenced in a study of early T cells in non-severe SARS-CoV-2 infection. TCRdb ran MiXCR on the 5' RACE reads and lists one entry per CDR3 protein. The table has about 60,000 distinct CDR3 sequences, roughly 12% seen once; the top ten hold approximately 4.8%. The sequenced sample was whole blood. All receptors derive from an adult who was a healthcare worker with PCR-confirmed SARS-CoV-2 infection or an uninfected control (not recorded which).

In this sample, this clonotype is medium-sized. The CDR3 region is CAWSVSGEDTGELFF. In nucleotides, the CDR3 is TGTGCCTGGAGTGTTTCAGGGGAGGACACCGGGGAGCTGTTTTTT. The V gene is TRBV30, the J gene TRBJ2-2; either TRBD1 or TRBD2 may fit D (6 bases each). This CDR3 has 15 amino acids. Trimming took off 0 bases at V and 3 bases at J, with 11 bases between the two ends. Germline CDR1 GTSNPN, CDR2 SVGIG (reference sequence).

The rearrangement uses TRBV20-1 and TRBJ2-6, with D tentatively TRBD1 (6 bases). Germline V gene lookup returns CDR1 DFQATT and CDR2 SNEGSKA (reference sequence). This CDR3 region has 14 residues. Trimming pared 4 bases from V and 1 base from J, leaving 8 bases between. The DNA of the CDR3 is TGCAGTGCTACTCAGGGGTCTGGGGCCAACGTCCTGACTTTC. It is translated as CSATQGSGANVLTF.

This clonotype was picked up a small number of times. The chain employs TRBV18 and TRBJ2-7, with D uncertain. V was pared by 3 bases and J by 0 bases, with 6 bases between. This CDR3 comprises 13 residues. From germline, CDR1 is KGHSH and CDR2 LQKENI. The CDR3 DNA reads as TGTGCCAGCTCACCCGCAGTCTCCTACGAGCAGTACTTC. Residues: CASSPAVSYEQYF.

In this sample, this clonotype turned up a few times. This chain uses TRBV5-1 with TRBJ2-2, with TRBD2 matching over 12 bases. Germline V gives CDR1 SGHRS, CDR2 YFSETQ. The CDR3 has 16 residues. V lost 0 bases, J lost 3 bases, and 0 bases stayed unmatched. The CDR3 loop is CASSLGLAGDTGELFF. CDR3 DNA: TGCGCCAGCAGCTTGGGACTAGCGGGGGACACCGGGGAGCTGTTTTTT.

This clonotype was seen many times. In nucleotides, the CDR3 is TGTGCCATCAGTGATTGGACAGAGGTCTCTGAAGCTTTCTTT. Its protein product is CAISDWTEVSEAFF. This rearrangement joins TRBV10-3 to TRBJ1-1; TRBD1 is a possible D gene (6 bases). Trimming took 3 bases from V and 6 from J, leaving 14 bases between them. Per germline, CDR1 ENHRY and CDR2 SYGVKD. The CDR3 covers 14 residues.

This chain links TRBV7-3 with TRBJ2-5; tentatively, D is TRBD1 or TRBD2 (5 bases each). This CDR3 has 17 amino acids. CDR1 is SGHTA, CDR2 FQGTGA, per germline. V dropped 2 bases and J dropped 5 bases, with 21 bases sitting between them. DNA for the CDR3: TGTGCCAGCAGCTTATTCCCCCGGGGTTCTAAGGGGGAGACCCAGTACTTC. Translating gives CASSLFPRGSKGETQYF. Full variable domain (missing parts from reference TRBV7-3 and TRBJ2-5): GAGVSQTPSNKVTEKGKYVELRCDPISGHTALYWYRQSLGQGPEFLIYFQGTGAADDSGLPNDRFFAVRPEGSVSTLKIQRTERGDSAVYLCASSLFPRGSKGETQYFGPGTRLLVL.

This clonotype was seen more than once but under ten times. The chain combines TRBV10-1 with TRBJ2-7; D ambiguous. The CDR3 is 13 amino acids. V lost 2 bases, J lost 2 bases, and 7 bases lay in between. Germline CDR1 reads WNHNN; CDR2 reads SYGVQD (reference sequence). CDR3: CASSEGTTYEQYF. CDR3 coding DNA: TGCGCCAGCAGTGAGGGAACAACCTACGAGCAGTACTTC.

This clonotype has more than one count but fewer than ten. An end of the junction does not agree with germline; a read error may underlie this. The V and J genes are TRBV20-1 and TRBJ2-3, with D unclear. Germline CDR1 and CDR2: DFQATT and SNEGSKA (reference sequence). This CDR3 is 13 amino acids long. This chain's CDR3 is CSARGDPTDTQYF. The CDR3 DNA reads as TGCAGTGCTAGAGGGGATCCCACAGATACGCAGTATTTC.

The rearrangement uses TRBV20-1 and TRBJ1-6; tentatively, D is TRBD1 (6 bases). The CDR3 is 14 amino acids. Trimming took off 1 base at V and 10 bases at J, with 14 bases between the two ends. The germline V gene encodes CDR1 DFQATT and CDR2 SNEGSKA (reference sequence). Written as DNA, the CDR3 is TGCAGTGCTAGAGTTCCAGGGGAACCATCACCCCTCCACTTT. Its translation: CSARVPGEPSPLHF.

This clonotype has only a few counts. V gene TRBV2 combines with J gene TRBJ1-2; D remains ambiguous. V shed 7 bases and J shed 8 bases, with 17 bases lying between them. This CDR3 spans 13 amino acids. Germline values: CDR1 SNHLY, CDR2 FYNNEI. The chain's CDR3 is CASTYGIWEGYTF. CDR3 in DNA: TGTGCCAGCACTTATGGGATATGGGAGGGCTACACCTTC.

This clonotype was found a few times. The J gene is TRBJ1-1, the V gene TRBV7-9; no definite D call. Deletions cut 5 bases from V and 1 base from J, with 8 bases between. CDR1 SEHNR and CDR2 FQNEAQ come from the germline V gene (reference sequence). The length of the CDR3 is 13 residues. The chain's CDR3 is CASSRSTNTEAFF. For the CDR3, the DNA is TGTGCCAGCAGCCGTAGTACGAACACTGAAGCTTTCTTT. Full variable domain (rest looked up from reference TRBV7-9 and TRBJ1-1): DTGVSQNPRHKITKRGQNVTFRCDPISEHNRLYWYRQTLGQGPEFLTYFQNEAQLEKSRLLSDRFSAERPKGSFSTLEIQRTEQGDSAMYLCASSRSTNTEAFFGQGTRLTVV.

This clonotype was picked up many times. This chain uses TRBV10-2 with TRBJ2-5; D is possibly TRBD1 or TRBD2 (5 bases each). In germline, CDR1 is WSHSY, CDR2 SAAADI. V was shortened by 0 bases and J by 7 bases, with 15 bases between the two germline ends. The CDR3 sequence is 15 residues long. The CDR3 DNA reads as TGCGCCAGCAGTGAGTCCGGGGCCGAGACCAGGACCCAGTACTTC. Residues: CASSESGAETRTQYF.

This clonotype was detected ten times or more. The genes are TRBV6-6 and TRBJ2-5, with no clear D. The CDR3 has 13 amino acids. Germline loops: CDR1 MNHNY, CDR2 SVGAGI (reference sequence). Trimming took 5 bases from V and 0 from J, leaving 7 bases between them. The CDR3 here is CASSPPYQETQYF. For the CDR3, the DNA is TGTGCCAGCAGTCCACCGTACCAAGAGACCCAGTACTTC.

The J gene is TRBJ2-1, the V gene TRBV7-9, with 7 bases that match TRBD2. The length of the CDR3 is 16 residues. Per the germline V gene, CDR1 is SEHNR and CDR2 is FQNEAQ (reference sequence). V trimming: 7 bases; J trimming: 8 bases; junction bases outside the gene matches: 17. This CDR3 is CASNPFPLGGYYEQFF. The CDR3 region has the DNA TGTGCCAGCAACCCATTTCCCCTGGGAGGGTACTATGAGCAGTTCTTC.